The rows below give T cell receptor beta chains drawn from one sample of a study of spatial heterogeneity in lung cancer. Using its own MiXCR run on the 5' RACE reads, TCRdb lists one record per CDR3 protein. The sample has approximately 44,000 distinct CDR3 sequences, approximately 10% seen once; the top ten hold 40% to 50%. The sample was PBMCs, taken at surgery. The receptors come from a female donor with early-stage non-small cell lung cancer. Both conserved end residues are part of each CDR3. A D gene is named only where the DNA matches it firmly. The size of a clone is reported for some rows only, either as once, few or many, or as a class for expanded clones.

V gene	J gene	clone size	D gene	CDR3 DNA	CDR3 protein
TRBV4-3	TRBJ1-2	many	.	TGCGCCAGCAGCCAAGAAGGACACCAGGGAGCAGTCTATGGCTACACCTTC	CASSQEGHQGAVYGYTF
TRBV3-1	TRBJ1-1	.	.	TGTGCCAGCAGCCAAGATACGACCTCAGCCGAAGCTTTCTTT	CASSQDTTSAEAFF
TRBV2	TRBJ1-4	many	.	TGTGCCAGCAGTGAATCCCAGGCACGGGGTGAAAAACTGTTTTTT	CASSESQARGEKLFF
TRBV19	TRBJ2-5	few	TRBD2	TGTGCCAGTAGTCCGGGACTAGGAGCATCCAGAAAGACCCAGTACTTC	CASSPGLGASRKTQYF
TRBV6-6	TRBJ2-3	many	.	TGTGCCAGCCTCCACACAGATACGCAGTATTTT	CASLHTDTQYF
TRBV6-2/TRBV6-3	TRBJ1-1	.	TRBD1	TGTGCCAGCAGTTACGGGCAGGGGGCTGAAGCTTTCTTT	CASSYGQGAEAFF
TRBV12-3/TRBV12-4	TRBJ1-3	.	.	TGTGCCAGCAGTTCATTCCGGGACCACTCTGGAAACACCATATATTTT	CASSSFRDHSGNTIYF
TRBV5-6	TRBJ1-5	.	.	TGTGCCAGCACCACCTGGACCCAACACTATCAGCCCCAGCATTTT	CASTTWTQHYQPQHF
TRBV21-1	TRBJ2-7	many	.	TGTGCCAGCAGCCCCCCCCAGGGGGCCGACGAGCAGTACTTC	CASSPPQGADEQYF
TRBV20-1	TRBJ2-1	.	TRBD2	TGCAGTGCTAGATTAGCGGGGGGTAGGAATGAGCAGTTCTTC	CSARLAGGRNEQFF
TRBV19	TRBJ1-5	.	.	TGTGCCAGTAGTATAGAGTCGGATCAGCCCCAGCATTTT	CASSIESDQPQHF
TRBV11-2	TRBJ2-3	few	TRBD2	TGTGCCAGCAGCTTAGAAGGGAGCGGGGGGGCCGGTACGCAGTATTTT	CASSLEGSGGAGTQYF
TRBV2	TRBJ1-5	.	.	TGTGCCAGCAGGGCGGACTGGGACGGGCCCCAGCATTTT	CASRADWDGPQHF
TRBV20-1	TRBJ2-2	many	.	TGCAGTGCCCCCGGGACGCCGAACACCGGGGAGCTGTTTTTT	CSAPGTPNTGELFF
TRBV7-9	TRBJ1-4	few	.	TGTGCCAGCAGCCTAATGGGGGCTAATGAAAAACTGTTTTTT	CASSLMGANEKLFF
TRBV12-3/TRBV12-4	TRBJ1-1	.	.	TGTGCCAGCAGCCCGCCGGGCACTGAAGCTTTCTTT	CASSPPGTEAFF
TRBV12-3/TRBV12-4	TRBJ2-5	.	.	TGTGCCAGCAACAGCCTGGGTGAGACCCAGTACTTC	CASNSLGETQYF
TRBV9	TRBJ2-2	few	.	TGTGCCAGCAGCGTCGTAGAACAGGGGGGGACCGGGGAGCTGTTTTTT	CASSVVEQGGTGELFF
TRBV19	TRBJ2-1	.	.	TGTGCCAGTAGCCGTCGTTCTAGTGAGGGAAATGAGCAGTTCTTC	CASSRRSSEGNEQFF
TRBV27	TRBJ2-2	few	TRBD1	TGTGCCAGCAGTTTAGCACAGGGGTCCGGCGGGGAGCTGTTTTTT	CASSLAQGSGGELFF
TRBV20-1	TRBJ2-1	.	TRBD1	TGCAGTGCTAGACCCGGGACAGGCGGTGGTGAGCAGTTCTTC	CSARPGTGGGEQFF
TRBV6-5	TRBJ2-3	few	TRBD1	TGTGCCAGCAGCCCTACCCAGGGGGGCACAGATACGCAGTATTTT	CASSPTQGGTDTQYF
TRBV7-9	TRBJ1-5	few	.	TGTGCCAGCAGCGCGATGGGGAGAACTGGGAATCAGCCCCAGCATTTT	CASSAMGRTGNQPQHF
TRBV12-3/TRBV12-4	TRBJ1-2	few	.	TGTGCCAGCAGCCCCCCCGGGACTAACTATGGCTACACCTTC	CASSPPGTNYGYTF
TRBV7-2	TRBJ2-7	.	TRBD1	TGTGCCAGCAGCGGGTGGACAGGGGGCGGCTACGAGCAGTACTTC	CASSGWTGGGYEQYF
TRBV6-5	TRBJ1-1	few	.	TGTGCCAGCGGTGCTCGCCAGGGGCACACTGAAGCTTTCTTT	CASGARQGHTEAFF
TRBV29-1	TRBJ2-5	.	TRBD1	TGCAGCGGACAGGGCGAAGAGACCCAGTACTTC	CSGQGEETQYF